One and the same sample provided the 7 T cell receptor beta chains below, sequenced in a study of read filtering for tumor transcriptome and immune sequencing. From roughly 400 ng of RNA, a library with molecular barcoded alpha/delta and beta/gamma adaptors was made. TCRdb re-analysed the reads in MiXCR, keeping a single row per CDR3 protein. The data show 45,000 to 50,000 distinct CDR3 sequences, with about an eighth seen just once and less than 15% held by the top ten. The sequenced sample consisted of a population of CD138-negative cells sorted from bone marrow. The source is a donor aged 40 or over with multiple myeloma.

This clonotype was picked up many times. The V call is TRBV5-1, the J call TRBJ2-1; 8 bases agree with TRBD2. CDR1 is SGHRS and CDR2 is YFSETQ in the germline V gene. The CDR3 sequence is 16 residues long. Trimming took 0 bases from V and 0 from J; bases not matched to a gene: 2. CDR3 protein: CASSLDLAGSYNEQFF. The CDR3 DNA reads as TGCGCCAGCAGCTTGGATCTAGCGGGCTCCTACAATGAGCAGTTCTTC.

This clonotype was observed many times. The CDR3 loop is CSASAQGGWSEQYF. CDR3 in DNA: TGCAGTGCTAGTGCCCAGGGGGGCTGGAGCGAGCAGTACTTC. The gene calls are TRBV20-1 and TRBJ2-7, with a weak D call TRBD1 (7 bases). The CDR3 is made up of 14 amino acids. The V end was cut by 3 bases, the J end by 6 bases, with 18 bases between. Per the germline V gene, CDR1 is DFQATT and CDR2 is SNEGSKA (reference sequence).

This clonotype was seen at least ten times. Here the CDR3 omits its conserved ending phenylalanine or tryptophan, so a read error is the likely source. V usage is TRBV7-8 and J usage is TRBJ2-1; D unclear. Trimming left V 2 bases short and J 7 bases short, with 3 bases between. This CDR3 region has 11 residues. Germline CDR1 SGHVS, CDR2 FQNEAQ. The CDR3 DNA is TGTGCCAGCAGCTTACGGAATGAGCAGTTCCTC. Translating it yields CASSLRNEQFL.

There are many counts of this clonotype. V is TRBV7-9 and J is TRBJ2-2; possible D gene TRBD2, 7 bases. This CDR3 comprises 16 residues. V lost 5 bases, J lost 4 bases, and 17 bases lay in between. CDR1 is SEHNR, CDR2 FQNEAQ, per germline (reference sequence). The CDR3 DNA sequence: TGTGCCAGCAGCCCCCCCGGGGGGCTATTCACCGGGGAGCTGTTTTTT. Protein product: CASSPPGGLFTGELFF.

This clonotype was detected ten times or more. The chain uses TRBV5-1 and TRBJ2-1, with 10 positions matching TRBD2. The CDR3 consists of 15 residues. Looked up from germline, CDR1 is SGHRS and CDR2 is YFSETQ. The ends lost 4 bases at V and 4 bases at J; junction bases unmatched: 5. CDR3 protein: CASSPGLAQYNEQFF. The CDR3 region has the DNA TGCGCCAGCAGCCCGGGACTAGCGCAATACAATGAGCAGTTCTTC.

This clonotype was seen ten or more times. The rearrangement joins TRBV7-9 to TRBJ2-2, with D unresolved. V was trimmed by 5 bases and J by 0 bases, leaving 16 bases between them. Germline CDR1 SEHNR, CDR2 FQNEAQ (reference sequence). The CDR3 has 17 residues. The CDR3 sequence: CASSPRRGGSNTGELFF. The CDR3 coding sequence is TGTGCCAGCAGCCCCCGGCGCGGCGGATCGAACACCGGGGAGCTGTTTTTT.

Relative to its sample, this clonotype is medium-sized. The chain is built from TRBV10-3 and TRBJ2-1, with 7 bases fitting TRBD1. The length of the CDR3 is 15 residues. Germline assignment: CDR1 ENHRY and CDR2 SYGVKD. With 6 bases clipped from V and 7 bases from J, the junction kept 12 bases outside the gene matches. CDR3 DNA: TGTGCCATCAGCCCAGACAGGGATCAAGTTAATGAGCAGTTCTTC. Translation: CAISPDRDQVNEQFF.